This TCR beta chain appears in the sequencing data of a study of T cell repertoires in cytomegalovirus infection. Study overall: Indicated by public TCR beta signatures were CMV infection and matching HLA type.

TCRdb re-analysed the reads in MiXCR, keeping a single row per CDR3 protein. The table records about 700,000 distinct CDR3 sequences, 30% to 40% of them present only once. This clonotype was seen more than once but under ten times. Its antigen is currently unknown. Study findings and constraints: The study found HLA-C-restricted CMV-specific TCR beta clonotypes dominating the ex vivo response.

V was shortened by 5 bases and J by 0 bases, with 17 bases between the two germline ends. Germline V lookup: CDR1 LNHDA, CDR2 SQIVND (reference sequence). The CDR3 has 18 residues. Sequences were derived from cultured PBMCs, sampled from culture after CMV antigen stimulation. The chain couples TRBV19 to TRBJ2-6, with D possibly called TRBD1 or TRBD2 (6 bases each). The receptor was derived from a human donor in good health (CMV status not recorded). Some clones in this sample may be carry-over from other donors' samples. In DNA, the CDR3 is TGTGCCAGTAGTGCCGGTGGCAGGGGACTCTCTGGGGCCAACGTCCTGACTTTC. Protein product: CASSAGGRGLSGANVLTF.